This TCR beta chain was recorded in a study of a mutant IDH1 vaccine in newly diagnosed glioma. The time point: week 47, end of study. All doses held 300 ug of mutant IDH1 20-mer peptide, with topical imiquimod. In its sample, this clone was seen a few times. Its antigen is undetermined. The method was immunoSEQ multiplex PCR; TCRdb's version includes in-frame clones alone and lacks a portion of them. The data contain approximately 58,000 clones, roughly four fifths of them singletons. V shed 6 bases and J 6 bases; nucleotides not matched to a gene: 3. This CDR3 has 13 residues. Looked up from germline, CDR1 is SNHLY and CDR2 is FYNNEI.

The origin of this receptor is a man aged 30 to 39 with glioma. The chain links TRBV2 to TRBJ1-4, with 8 bases aligning to TRBD1. This material consisted of PBMCs, taken from a glioma patient whose treatment included an IDH1 peptide vaccine. The CDR3: CASRDRADEKLFF. CDR3 sequence (DNA): TGTGCCAGCAGGGACAGGGCGGATGAAAAACTGTTTTTT.